Below are 11 T cell receptor beta chains sequenced from a single sample in a study of cytomegalovirus exposure and HLA in healthy donors. The PCR made use of 60 Vbeta and 13 Jbeta primers. Profiled with immunoSEQ multiplex PCR; TCRdb holds only in-frame clones, not every one. Of almost 95,000 clones in the sample, approximately 70% were seen once. The sample was PBMCs. All receptors derive from a man aged 50-59 years in good health and CMV-seronegative.

The V and J genes are TRBV7-9 and TRBJ2-2; tentatively, D is TRBD2 (6 bases). CDR1 SEHNR and CDR2 FQNEAQ come from the germline V gene (reference sequence). The CDR3 consists of 11 residues. The CDR3 bases are TGTGCTCATAGCGGCACCGGGGAGCTGTTTTTT. Its translation is CAHSGTGELFF.

This clone was observed once. This chain uses TRBV5-8 with TRBJ2-2, with D unresolved. There are 13 residues in the CDR3. Germline V lookup: CDR1 SGHTS, CDR2 YDEGEE. Trimming shortened V by 1 base and J by 7 bases, and 8 bases separated the two germline ends. Here the CDR3 reads CASSLSRNGELFF. Written as DNA, the CDR3 is TGTGCCAGCAGCTTGAGCCGAAACGGGGAGCTGTTTTTT.

In its sample, this clone was seen a few times. The chain recombines TRBV7-2 with TRBJ1-6, with TRBD1 matching over 10 bases. V dropped 0 bases and J dropped 10; count of bases not matched to a gene: 6. CDR1 SGHTA and CDR2 FQGNSA come from the germline V gene. The CDR3 sequence is 16 residues long. The CDR3 here is CASSLARTGGLSPLHF. The CDR3, as DNA: TGTGCCAGCAGCTTAGCAAGGACAGGGGGTCTATCACCCCTCCACTTT.

The genes are TRBV4-2 and TRBJ1-6; maybe TRBD1 (6 bases). This CDR3 has 17 residues. Germline assignment: CDR1 LGHNA and CDR2 YNFKEQ. V was pared by 0 bases and J by 7 bases, with 16 bases between. CDR3 bases: TGTGCCAGCAGCCAAGAAGGAGGTCGGGGGGGCAATTCACCCCTCCACTTT. Its translation is CASSQEGGRGGNSPLHF.

This clone has a single count. The genes are TRBV4-1 and TRBJ1-3, with a tentative D call TRBD1 (6 bases). From germline, CDR1 is MGHRA and CDR2 YSYEKL. The CDR3 spans 15 residues. V gave up 4 bases and J gave up 2 bases, with 12 bases separating them. This CDR3 reads CASSLQGLTGNTIYF. CDR3 DNA sequence: TGCGCCAGCAGCCTGCAGGGGCTGACTGGAAACACCATATATTTT.

The chain is built from TRBV5-1 and TRBJ2-5; D possibly corresponds to TRBD2 (6 bases). The V and J ends lost 3 bases and 2 bases respectively, with 14 bases between them. The CDR3 contains 15 residues. The V gene's germline CDR1 is SGHRS and CDR2 YFSETQ. The DNA for the CDR3 is TGCGCCAGCAGCTCGGGAGACAGTGCTCAAGAGACCCAGTACTTC. This codes for CASSSGDSAQETQYF.

V is TRBV30 and J is TRBJ1-1, with D unresolved. Trimming shortened V by 0 bases and J by 3 bases, and 8 bases separated the two germline ends. The germline V gene has CDR1 GTSNPN and CDR2 SVGIG (reference sequence). The CDR3 is made up of 13 amino acids. The CDR3 sequence: CAWSVGGYTEAFF. CDR3 nucleotide sequence: TGTGCCTGGAGTGTAGGAGGCTACACTGAAGCTTTCTTT.

This clone was counted only a few times. The CDR3 reads CASSDSRGSYGYTF. CDR3 in DNA: TGCGCCAGCAGTGACTCCAGGGGTAGCTATGGCTACACCTTC. The chain joins TRBV10-1 to TRBJ1-2; D is possibly TRBD1 (6 bases). The CDR3 extends over 14 amino acids. From germline, CDR1 is WNHNN and CDR2 SYGVQD (reference sequence). V was trimmed by 3 bases and J by 4 bases, leaving 12 bases between them.

This clone was picked up many times. The chain uses TRBV6-1 and TRBJ1-2, with D maybe TRBD1 (5 bases). Germline loops: CDR1 MNHNS, CDR2 SASEGT. This CDR3 contains 13 residues. The V gene lost 4 bases and the J gene lost 8 bases, with 14 bases spanning the gap. CDR3 DNA: TGTGCCAGCAGTGGAGACAGAGTTGGCGGCTACACCTTC. It codes for CASSGDRVGGYTF.

The J gene is TRBJ1-1, the V gene TRBV5-1; no clear D gene. This CDR3 has 13 amino acids. Trimming shortened V by 0 bases and J by 7 bases, and 10 bases separated the two germline ends. Germline V gives CDR1 SGHRS, CDR2 YFSETQ. The CDR3: CASSLAGGYEAFF. CDR3 in DNA: TGCGCCAGCAGCTTGGCCGGCGGCTATGAAGCTTTCTTT.

CDR3 DNA sequence: TGTGCCAGCAGTGACAGGACCCCCTCACCCCTCCACTTT. This encodes CASSDRTPSPLHF. J is TRBJ1-6 and V is TRBV6-5; TRBD1 is a possible D gene (6 bases). Trimming stripped 5 bases from V and 10 bases from J, with 12 bases between. Germline CDR1 reads MNHEY; CDR2 reads SVGAGI. The CDR3 is made up of 13 amino acids.